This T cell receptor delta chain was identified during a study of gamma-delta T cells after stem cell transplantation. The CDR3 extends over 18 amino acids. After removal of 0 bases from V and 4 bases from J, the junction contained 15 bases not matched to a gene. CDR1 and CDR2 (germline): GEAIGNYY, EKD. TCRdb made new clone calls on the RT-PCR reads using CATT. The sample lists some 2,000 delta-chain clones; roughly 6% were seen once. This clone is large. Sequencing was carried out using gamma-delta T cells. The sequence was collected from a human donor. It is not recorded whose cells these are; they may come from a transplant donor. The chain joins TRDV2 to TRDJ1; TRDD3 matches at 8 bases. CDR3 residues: CACDTVIRGIIGNDKLIF. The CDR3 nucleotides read TGTGCCTGTGACACCGTCATCCGGGGGATAATCGGGAACGATAAACTCATCTTT.